This TCR beta chain was captured in a study of shared clonotypes between healthy human individuals. The CDR3 totals 11 residues. Germline assignment: CDR1 GTSNPN and CDR2 SVGIG (reference sequence). Trimming stripped 2 bases from V and 8 bases from J, with 7 bases between. The study, taken as a whole, reports: Some naive CD4 clonotypes, around 5%, turned up in common across a handful of donors. The study's rarefaction showed incomplete sorted-subset sequencing despite large depth. Naive subsets typically showed greater estimated richness than memory subsets.

Concerning this clone itself: Its antigen is not identified. Other nucleotide sequences in the sample specify the same CDR3.

The donor cohort consisted entirely of Caucasian adults residing in Nashville, Tennessee. Repertoires were generated with immunoSEQ multiplex PCR, while TCRdb's copy carries only in-frame clones and drops some. The table includes over a million clones, 98% detected once. The clonotype was recovered from a man aged 25-45 years in good health. The gene calls are TRBV30 and TRBJ1-3, with no clear D. Sequencing input: naive CD4+ T cells sorted from blood. Subset noted: CD45RA+ positively selected. The CDR3 region has the DNA TGTGCCTGGAGTCCCCGTGACACCATATATTTT. Translated, it gives CAWSPRDTIYF.